This TCR beta chain was identified in a study of T cells in Graves' hyperthyroidism and ophthalmopathy. Looking at the study overall: Upon initial diagnosis and before any treatment, peripheral blood was collected. Whole-study results and caveats: In validation, the model predicted ophthalmopathy. These predictions came a median roughly seven months before onset.

CDR1 is SQVTM and CDR2 is ANQGSEA in the germline V gene. After removal of 6 bases from V and 7 bases from J, the junction contained 14 bases not matched to a gene. The CDR3 length is 15 residues. Comments on this clonotype: Its antigen is as yet unknown.

Amplification targeted TCR beta CDR3 regions from RNA transcripts. Carried out on the TCR CDR3, a first-round RT-PCR used the HTBI primer set. TCRdb used MiXCR to reprocess the multiplex PCR reads, holding one entry per CDR3 protein. The sample contains approximately 570,000 distinct CDR3 sequences, around 20% of which appear only once. With duration under 3 months, ophthalmopathy was active: Clinical Activity Score at least 3, NOSPECS at least 4. Specimen: blood. The TCR comes from a man in his forties with Graves' ophthalmopathy. The rearrangement links TRBV29-1 to TRBJ2-7; 11 positions agree with TRBD2. CDR3 sequence reads: CSVKDLAGGPGEQYF. Written as DNA, the CDR3 is TGCAGCGTCAAAGATTTAGCGGGAGGGCCGGGGGAGCAGTACTTC.